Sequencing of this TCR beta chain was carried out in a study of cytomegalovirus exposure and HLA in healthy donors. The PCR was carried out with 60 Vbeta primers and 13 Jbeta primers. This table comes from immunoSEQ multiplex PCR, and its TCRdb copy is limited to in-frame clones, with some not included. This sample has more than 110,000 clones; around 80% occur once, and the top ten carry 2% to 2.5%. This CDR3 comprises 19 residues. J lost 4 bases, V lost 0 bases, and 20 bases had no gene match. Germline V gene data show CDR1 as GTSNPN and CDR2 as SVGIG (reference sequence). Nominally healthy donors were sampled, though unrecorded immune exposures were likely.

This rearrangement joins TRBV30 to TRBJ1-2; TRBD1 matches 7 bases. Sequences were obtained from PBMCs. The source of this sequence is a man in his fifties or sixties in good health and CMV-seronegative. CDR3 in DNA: TGTGCCTGGAGTGTACAGAGCCAGCTCGACAGGGTTTATCTCTATGGCTACACCTTC. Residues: CAWSVQSQLDRVYLYGYTF. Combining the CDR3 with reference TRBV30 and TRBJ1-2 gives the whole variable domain SQTIHQWPATLVQPVGSPLSLECTVEGTSNPNLYWYRQAAGRGLQLLFYSVGIGQISSEVPQNLSASRPQDRQFILSSKKLLLSDSGFYLCAWSVQSQLDRVYLYGYTFGSGTRLTVV.